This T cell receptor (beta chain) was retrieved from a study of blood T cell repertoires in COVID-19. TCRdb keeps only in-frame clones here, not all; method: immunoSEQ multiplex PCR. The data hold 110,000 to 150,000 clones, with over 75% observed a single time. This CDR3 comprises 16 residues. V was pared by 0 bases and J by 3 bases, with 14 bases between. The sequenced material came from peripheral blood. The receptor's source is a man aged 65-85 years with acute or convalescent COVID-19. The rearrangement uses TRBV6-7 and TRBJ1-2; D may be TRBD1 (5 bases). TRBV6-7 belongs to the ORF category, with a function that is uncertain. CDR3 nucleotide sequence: TGTGCCAGCAGTTACTCGGGGCAGGGAAAGGACTATGGCTACACCTTC. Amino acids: CASSYSGQGKDYGYTF.